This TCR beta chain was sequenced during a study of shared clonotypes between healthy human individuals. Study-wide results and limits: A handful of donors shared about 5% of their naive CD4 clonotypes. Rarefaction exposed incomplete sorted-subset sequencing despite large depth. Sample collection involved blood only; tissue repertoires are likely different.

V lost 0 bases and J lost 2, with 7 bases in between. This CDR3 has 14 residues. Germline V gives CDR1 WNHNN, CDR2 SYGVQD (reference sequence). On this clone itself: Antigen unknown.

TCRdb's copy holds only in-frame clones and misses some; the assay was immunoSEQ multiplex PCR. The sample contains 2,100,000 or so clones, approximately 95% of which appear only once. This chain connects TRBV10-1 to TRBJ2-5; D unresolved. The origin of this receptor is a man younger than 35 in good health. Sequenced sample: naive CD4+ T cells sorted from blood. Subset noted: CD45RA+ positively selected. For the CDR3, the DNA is TGCGCCAGCAGTGAGTCTGTAGGGCAAGAGACCCAGTACTTC. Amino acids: CASSESVGQETQYF.